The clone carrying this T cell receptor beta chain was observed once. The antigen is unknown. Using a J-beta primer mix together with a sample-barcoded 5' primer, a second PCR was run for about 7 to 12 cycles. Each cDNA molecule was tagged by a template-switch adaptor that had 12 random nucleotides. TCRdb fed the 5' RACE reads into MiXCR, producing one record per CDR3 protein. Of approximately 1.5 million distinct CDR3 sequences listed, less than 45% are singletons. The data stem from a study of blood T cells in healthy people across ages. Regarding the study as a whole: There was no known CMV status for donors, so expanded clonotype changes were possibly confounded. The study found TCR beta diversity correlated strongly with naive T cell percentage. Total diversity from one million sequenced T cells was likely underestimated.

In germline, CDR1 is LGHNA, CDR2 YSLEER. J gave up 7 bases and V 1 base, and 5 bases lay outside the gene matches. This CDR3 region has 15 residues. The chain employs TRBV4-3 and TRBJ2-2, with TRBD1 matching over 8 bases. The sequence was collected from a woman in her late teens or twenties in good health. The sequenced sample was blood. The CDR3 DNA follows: TGCGCCAGCAGCCAAGGGACAGGGAGGAACGGGGAGCTGTTTTTT. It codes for CASSQGTGRNGELFF.